The clone carrying this T cell receptor beta chain has just a few counts. The CDR3 is 15 residues long. Germline CDR1 and CDR2: LNHDA and SQIVND (reference sequence). V lost 6 bases, J lost 4 bases, and 9 bases stayed unmatched. These data come from a study of blood T cell repertoires in COVID-19. About the research overall: Some COVID-19 samples were acute and others convalescent; all came from the United States, Italy and Spain. T cells, B-cell-depleted T cells, or PBMCs provided the cDNA or gDNA that served as material.

In the study's own analysis: Scientists estimated how many nucleated cells there were by amplifying reference gene primers. The repertoire was sequenced with immunoSEQ multiplex PCR; TCRdb's copy has only in-frame clones and lacks some. From that table come the V and J calls and clone size; the DNA was used to work out D and trimming. The profile shows about 220,000 clones, roughly 81% of them singletons. This chain uses TRBV19 with TRBJ1-5; 7 bases are a match to TRBD1. The clonotype was recovered from a man aged 50 to 60 who had recovered from COVID-19. Material: peripheral blood. CDR3 sequence reads: CASRNHQGDNQPQHF. The CDR3 coding sequence is TGTGCCAGTAGGAACCACCAGGGGGATAATCAGCCCCAGCATTTT. The variable domain in full, completed from reference TRBV19 and TRBJ1-5, reads DGGITQSPKYLFRKEGQNVTLSCEQNLNHDAMYWYRQDPGQGLRLIYYSQIVNDFQKGDIAEGYSVSREKKESFPLTVTSAQKNPTAFYLCASRNHQGDNQPQHFGDGTRLSIL.